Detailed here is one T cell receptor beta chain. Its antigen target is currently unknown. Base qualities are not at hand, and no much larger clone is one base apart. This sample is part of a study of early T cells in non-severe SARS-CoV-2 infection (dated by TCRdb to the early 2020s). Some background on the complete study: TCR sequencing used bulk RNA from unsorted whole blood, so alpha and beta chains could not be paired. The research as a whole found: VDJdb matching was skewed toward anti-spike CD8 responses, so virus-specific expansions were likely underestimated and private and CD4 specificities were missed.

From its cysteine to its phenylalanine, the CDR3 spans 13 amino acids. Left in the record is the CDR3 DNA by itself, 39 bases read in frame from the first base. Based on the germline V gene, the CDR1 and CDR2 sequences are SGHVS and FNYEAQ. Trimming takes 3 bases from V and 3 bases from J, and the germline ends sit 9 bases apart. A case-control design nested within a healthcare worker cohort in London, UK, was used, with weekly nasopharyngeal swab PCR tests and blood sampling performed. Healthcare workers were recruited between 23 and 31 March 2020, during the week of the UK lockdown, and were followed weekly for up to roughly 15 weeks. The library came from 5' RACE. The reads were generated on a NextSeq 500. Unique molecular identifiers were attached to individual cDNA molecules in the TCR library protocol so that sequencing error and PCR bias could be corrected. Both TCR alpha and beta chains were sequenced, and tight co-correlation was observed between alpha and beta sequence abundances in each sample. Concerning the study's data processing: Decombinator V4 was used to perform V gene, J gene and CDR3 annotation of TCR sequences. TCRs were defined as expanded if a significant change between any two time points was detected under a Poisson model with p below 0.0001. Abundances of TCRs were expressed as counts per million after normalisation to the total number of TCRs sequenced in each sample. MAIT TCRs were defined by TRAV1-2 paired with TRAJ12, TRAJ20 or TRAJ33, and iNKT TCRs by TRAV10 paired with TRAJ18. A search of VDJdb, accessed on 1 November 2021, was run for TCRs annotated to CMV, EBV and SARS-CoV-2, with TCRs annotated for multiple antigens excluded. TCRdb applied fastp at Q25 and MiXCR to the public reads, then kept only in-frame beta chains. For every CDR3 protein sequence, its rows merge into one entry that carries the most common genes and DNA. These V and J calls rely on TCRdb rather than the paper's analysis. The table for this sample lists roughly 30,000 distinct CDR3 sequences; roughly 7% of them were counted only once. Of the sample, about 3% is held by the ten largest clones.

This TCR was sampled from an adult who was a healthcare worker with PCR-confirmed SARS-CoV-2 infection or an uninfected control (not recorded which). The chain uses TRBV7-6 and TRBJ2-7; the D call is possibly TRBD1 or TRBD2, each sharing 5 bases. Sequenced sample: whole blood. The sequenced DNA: TGTGCCAGCAGCTTCGGGACGTACTACGAGCAGTACTTC. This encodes CASSFGTYYEQYF.